A selection of T cell receptor beta chains follows, all from one sample in a study of cytomegalovirus exposure and HLA in healthy donors. Sequencing used immunoSEQ multiplex PCR; TCRdb keeps in-frame clones, though not all of them. This table holds 55,000 to 65,000 clones, approximately 80% found once. The sequenced material came from PBMCs. The receptors originated from a male donor in good health and CMV-seronegative. Each CDR3 is given with its conserved first and last residue. D genes are given only for firm matches. Only part of the rows carry a size: once, few, many, or a class if the clone is expanded.

v_gene	abundance	d_gene	j_gene	CDR3aa	CDR3nt
TRBV27	NA	NA	TRBJ2-7	CASSLNRAYEQYF	TGTGCCAGCAGTTTAAACAGGGCTTACGAGCAGTACTTC
TRBV7-2	few	TRBD1	TRBJ2-7	CASSSFGTDIHYEQYF	TGTGCCAGCAGCTCCTTTGGGACAGACATTCACTACGAGCAGTACTTC
TRBV14	NA	NA	TRBJ1-5	CASSARRGGGNQPQHF	TGTGCCAGCAGCGCAAGAAGGGGGGGTGGCAATCAGCCCCAGCATTTT
TRBV5-8	NA	TRBD1	TRBJ1-2	CASSLVTRGLNGYTF	TGTGCCAGCAGCTTGGTGACCAGGGGGCTAAATGGCTACACCTTC
TRBV2	NA	NA	TRBJ2-7	CASSAGPYEQYF	TGTGCCAGCAGTGCAGGGCCCTACGAGCAGTACTTC
TRBV19	NA	NA	TRBJ1-2	CASSIGRAPDNYGYTF	TGTGCCAGTAGTATCGGCAGGGCGCCGGATAACTATGGCTACACCTTC
TRBV7-2	NA	TRBD1	TRBJ2-3	CASSFRTGGTDTQYF	TGTGCCAGCAGCTTTCGGACAGGGGGAACAGATACGCAGTATTTT
TRBV6-1	NA	NA	TRBJ1-1	CASSEGGHTEAFF	TGTGCCAGCAGTGAGGGGGGGCACACTGAAGCTTTCTTT
TRBV11-2	once	NA	TRBJ2-5	CASSFQDSQETQYF	TGTGCCAGCAGCTTCCAGGACAGCCAAGAGACCCAGTACTTC
TRBV5-4	NA	TRBD2	TRBJ2-3	CAIRSGGGGYTDTQYF	TGTGCCATCCGATCGGGCGGGGGTGGGTACACAGATACGCAGTATTTT
TRBV4-3	NA	NA	TRBJ2-2	CASSQRPATNTGELFF	TGCGCCAGCAGCCAGAGGCCTGCCACGAACACCGGGGAGCTGTTTTTT
TRBV4-3	NA	NA	TRBJ1-2	CASSQVLGSSIGGYTF	TGCGCCAGCAGCCAAGTACTAGGCAGCTCTATTGGTGGCTACACCTTC
TRBV11-2	NA	NA	TRBJ1-6	CASSLGPDSPLHF	TGTGCCAGCAGCTTAGGTCCCGATTCACCCCTCCACTTT
TRBV4-2	NA	NA	TRBJ1-1	CASSRPGDSEAFF	TGTGCCAGCAGCCGGCCGGGGGACTCTGAAGCTTTCTTT
TRBV18	NA	NA	TRBJ2-7	CASSPLVVTRPYEQYF	TGTGCCAGCTCACCACTAGTAGTCACGAGGCCCTACGAGCAGTACTTC
TRBV6-5	NA	NA	TRBJ2-3	CATLLTSTDTQYF	TGTGCCACCTTACTGACTAGCACAGATACGCAGTATTTT
TRBV4-3	NA	NA	TRBJ1-4	CASSQDGSAYEKLFF	TGCGCCAGCAGCCAAGATGGCAGCGCTTATGAAAAACTGTTTTTT
TRBV19	NA	NA	TRBJ2-5	CASRPSNLQVEETQYF	TGTGCCAGTAGACCCAGCAATCTACAGGTAGAAGAGACCCAGTACTTC
TRBV5-4	NA	NA	TRBJ2-2	CASSSRTAANTGELFF	TGTGCCAGCAGCTCCCGGACAGCGGCGAACACCGGGGAGCTGTTTTTT
TRBV7-9	NA	NA	TRBJ1-6	CASSLYRDDSPLHF	TGTGCCAGCAGCTTATACAGGGATGATTCACCCCTCCACTTT
TRBV2	once	TRBD2	TRBJ2-3	CASILAGGSTDTQYF	TGTGCCAGCATTCTAGCGGGGGGTAGCACAGATACGCAGTATTTT
TRBV7-2	NA	TRBD1	TRBJ1-1	CASSLVTGWNTEAFF	TGTGCCAGCAGCTTAGTGACAGGGTGGAACACTGAAGCTTTCTTT
TRBV9	few	NA	TRBJ2-1	CASSVGAYNEQFF	TGTGCCAGCAGCGTAGGGGCTTACAATGAGCAGTTCTTC
TRBV7-2	NA	NA	TRBJ2-7	CASSLAGAGSYEQYF	TGTGCCAGCAGCTTAGCAGGGGCGGGAAGCTACGAGCAGTACTTC
TRBV6-5	NA	NA	TRBJ2-7	CASSWGGYRYEQYF	TGTGCCAGCTCCTGGGGGGGCTACCGCTACGAGCAGTACTTC
TRBV4-1	few	TRBD1	TRBJ2-5	CASSQDHGRGLGETQYF	TGCGCCAGCAGCCAAGATCACGGCAGGGGGCTCGGAGAGACCCAGTACTTC
TRBV2	NA	NA	TRBJ1-4	CASSEAMTGGNEKLFF	TGTGCCAGCAGTGAAGCGATGACAGGAGGTAATGAAAAACTGTTTTTT
TRBV7-2	NA	NA	TRBJ1-5	CASSLVGGMNSNQPQHF	TGTGCCAGCAGCTTAGTGGGAGGGATGAATAGCAATCAGCCCCAGCATTTT
TRBV5-1	few	NA	TRBJ2-5	CASSLVVEPETQYF	TGCGCCAGCAGCTTGGTAGTGGAGCCAGAGACCCAGTACTTC
TRBV10-3	few	TRBD1	TRBJ2-7	CAISAGGPEQYF	TGTGCCATCAGTGCAGGGGGCCCCGAGCAGTACTTC
TRBV6-6	NA	NA	TRBJ1-1	CASSYPHRMNTEAFF	TGTGCCAGCAGTTACCCCCACAGGATGAACACTGAAGCTTTCTTT
TRBV7-8	NA	TRBD2	TRBJ2-1	CASSGLAGEDSYNEQFF	TGTGCCAGCAGCGGACTAGCGGGGGAGGACTCCTACAATGAGCAGTTCTTC
TRBV9	NA	TRBD1	TRBJ2-7	CASSVGDRDYEQYF	TGTGCCAGCAGCGTAGGGGACAGGGACTACGAGCAGTACTTC
TRBV15	NA	NA	TRBJ2-3	CATGGGRGSTDTQYF	TGTGCCACCGGGGGGGGAAGGGGGAGCACAGATACGCAGTATTTT
TRBV9	NA	TRBD1	TRBJ2-1	CASSVAPGQGIQFF	TGTGCCAGCAGCGTAGCCCCGGGACAGGGGATCCAGTTCTTC
TRBV9	NA	NA	TRBJ1-3	CASRADSFSGNTIYF	TGTGCCAGCAGAGCCGACAGTTTCTCTGGAAACACCATATATTTT
TRBV19	NA	NA	TRBJ2-3	CASSRNRDPDTQYF	TGTGCCAGTAGTCGCAACAGGGATCCAGATACGCAGTATTTT
TRBV4-3	NA	NA	TRBJ1-1	CASSQGELANTEAFF	TGCGCCAGCAGCCAAGGTGAATTGGCCAACACTGAAGCTTTCTTT
TRBV12-5	once	TRBD1	TRBJ1-3	CASGWTGTGVRNTIYF	TGTGCTAGTGGTTGGACCGGGACAGGGGTTCGGAACACCATATATTTT
TRBV11-3	NA	TRBD2	TRBJ2-5	CASSEGLAVQETQYF	TGTGCCAGCAGCGAGGGACTAGCGGTCCAAGAGACCCAGTACTTC
TRBV9	once	NA	TRBJ2-3	CASSVVGRGLTDTQYF	TGTGCCAGCAGCGTAGTTGGGCGGGGGCTCACAGATACGCAGTATTTT
TRBV7-3	NA	NA	TRBJ2-3	CASSLGGAFTDTQYF	TGTGCCAGCAGCTTGGGGGGGGCCTTCACAGATACGCAGTATTTT
TRBV6-9	NA	NA	TRBJ2-7	CASTGQTGRSYEQYF	TGTGCCAGCACTGGACAGACCGGACGGTCCTACGAGCAGTACTTC
TRBV30	NA	NA	TRBJ1-5	CAWSATAYSNQPQHF	TGTGCCTGGAGTGCGACAGCTTATAGCAATCAGCCCCAGCATTTT
TRBV6-1	NA	NA	TRBJ1-1	CASSEGENDEAFF	TGTGCCAGCAGTGAAGGAGAGAACGATGAAGCTTTCTTT
TRBV7-9	NA	TRBD2	TRBJ2-7	CASSGVGLAGSYEQYF	TGTGCCAGCAGTGGAGTAGGGCTAGCGGGGTCCTACGAGCAGTACTTC
TRBV19	once	TRBD1	TRBJ1-1	CASSLGSGTDTEAFF	TGTGCCAGTAGTCTCGGTTCCGGGACAGACACTGAAGCTTTCTTT
TRBV4-3	NA	TRBD1	TRBJ2-3	CASSRFGPGQGTDTQYF	TGCGCCAGCAGCCGCTTTGGTCCGGGACAGGGCACAGATACGCAGTATTTT
TRBV19	NA	NA	TRBJ1-1	CASSIPGSWDMNTEAFF	TGTGCCAGTAGTATCCCAGGGAGTTGGGACATGAACACTGAAGCTTTCTTT
TRBV7-9	NA	TRBD1	TRBJ2-3	CASSPGQGSDTQYF	TGTGCCAGCAGCCCCGGACAGGGGTCAGATACGCAGTATTTT
TRBV7-8	few	TRBD1	TRBJ1-2	CASSLIGQGSYGYTF	TGTGCCAGCAGCTTAATAGGACAGGGGAGCTATGGCTACACCTTC
TRBV7-2	NA	NA	TRBJ1-1	CASSLVAQGGTEAFF	TGTGCCAGCAGCTTAGTGGCTCAGGGAGGTACTGAAGCTTTCTTT
TRBV7-8	NA	NA	TRBJ1-4	CASSPSPGGIEKLFF	TGTGCCAGCAGCCCTTCCCCGGGGGGGATCGAAAAACTGTTTTTT
TRBV6-1	NA	TRBD1	TRBJ2-4	CASSEDRGPIQYF	TGTGCCAGCAGTGAGGACAGGGGTCCCATTCAGTACTTC
TRBV15	NA	NA	TRBJ2-7	CATSRDPSYEQYF	TGTGCCACCAGCAGAGACCCTTCCTACGAGCAGTACTTC
TRBV6-6	NA	NA	TRBJ2-5	CASSLYREQETQYF	TGTGCCAGCAGCTTATACCGGGAACAAGAGACCCAGTACTTC
TRBV6-5	few	TRBD1	TRBJ2-7	CASSFDRDRGYEQYF	TGTGCCAGCAGTTTCGACCGGGACAGGGGCTACGAGCAGTACTTC
TRBV19	NA	NA	TRBJ2-6	CASSIDVNSGANVLTF	TGTGCCAGTAGTATAGATGTCAACTCTGGGGCCAACGTCCTGACTTTC
TRBV7-2	once	TRBD2	TRBJ2-3	CASSTRLAERTDTQYF	TGTGCCAGCAGCACCCGACTAGCGGAACGCACAGATACGCAGTATTTT
TRBV7-2	NA	NA	TRBJ1-1	CASSLTGITEAFF	TGTGCCAGCAGCTTAACAGGGATCACTGAAGCTTTCTTT